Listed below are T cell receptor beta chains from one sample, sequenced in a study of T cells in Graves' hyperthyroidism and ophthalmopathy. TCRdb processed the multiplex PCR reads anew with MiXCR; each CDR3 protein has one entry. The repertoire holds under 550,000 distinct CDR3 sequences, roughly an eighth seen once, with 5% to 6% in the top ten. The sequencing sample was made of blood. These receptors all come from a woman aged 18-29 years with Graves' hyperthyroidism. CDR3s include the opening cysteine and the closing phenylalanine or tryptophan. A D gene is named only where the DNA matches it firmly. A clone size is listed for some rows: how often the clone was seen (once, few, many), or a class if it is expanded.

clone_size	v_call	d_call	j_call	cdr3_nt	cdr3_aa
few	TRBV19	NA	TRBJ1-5	TGTGCCAGTAGTATACAAGGGACGGTAGGCCAGCCCCAGCATTTT	CASSIQGTVGQPQHF
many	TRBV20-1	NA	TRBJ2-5	TGCAGTGCTGGACCACCCTGGGCGGCACAAGAGACCCAGTACTTC	CSAGPPWAAQETQYF
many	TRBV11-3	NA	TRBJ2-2	TGTGCCAGCAGCTTAGAAGGGGGCACCGGGGAGCTGTTTTTT	CASSLEGGTGELFF
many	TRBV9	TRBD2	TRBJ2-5	TGTGCCAGCAGTGCGGAGAGCGGGAGGACCCAGTACTTC	CASSAESGRTQYF
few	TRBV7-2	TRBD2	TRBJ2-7	TGTGCCAGCAGCTTAGAACTAGCGGGAGGGCCGAATGAGCAGTACTTC	CASSLELAGGPNEQYF
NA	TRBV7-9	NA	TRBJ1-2	TGTGCCAGCAGCTCGGGTTGGGGGGATGGCTACACCTTC	CASSSGWGDGYTF
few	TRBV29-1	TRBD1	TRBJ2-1	TGCAGCGTTGTGGGCAGGGGGCTCACCCAGGCCTACAATGAGCAGTTCTTC	CSVVGRGLTQAYNEQFF
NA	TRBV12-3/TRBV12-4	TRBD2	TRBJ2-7	TGTGCCAGCAGTAGCGGGGTGGGGGTTTCGGGGCAGTACTTC	CASSSGVGVSGQYF
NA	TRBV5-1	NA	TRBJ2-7	TGCGCCAGCAGCTTGGAGTCCGCGTCCTACGAGCAGTACTTC	CASSLESASYEQYF
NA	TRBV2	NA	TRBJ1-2	TGTGCCAGCAGTGGACAGCCGAACTATGGCTACACCTTC	CASSGQPNYGYTF
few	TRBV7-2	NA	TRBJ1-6	TGTGCCAGCAGCCAGACGGGGACAAATAATTCACCCCTCCACTTT	CASSQTGTNNSPLHF
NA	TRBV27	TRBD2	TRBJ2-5	TGTGCCAGCAGAGCTTCCGGGAGGGTACAAGAGACCCAGTACTTC	CASRASGRVQETQYF
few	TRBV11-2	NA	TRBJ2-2	TGTGCCAGCAGCTTAGATTTACCGTCGAACACCGGGGAGCTGTTTTTT	CASSLDLPSNTGELFF
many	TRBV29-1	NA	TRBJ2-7	TGCAGCGTTGAATTGGAGGGGGCTCGTGGCTACGAGCAGTACTTC	CSVELEGARGYEQYF
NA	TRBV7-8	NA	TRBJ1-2	TGTGCCAGCAGCTTAGCGCAGGGGCTGGGTGGCTACACCTTC	CASSLAQGLGGYTF